The 32 T cell receptor beta chains listed next were all sequenced from one sample in a study of shared clonotypes between healthy human individuals. Profiled with immunoSEQ multiplex PCR; TCRdb holds only in-frame clones, not every one. Among some 2.4 million clones listed, 93% were seen once. Material: naive CD4+ T cells from PBMCs. Subset noted: CD45RA+ positively selected. Receptors originate from a man aged 18 to 30 in good health. Some clones in this sample may be carry-over from other donors' samples.

The chain joins TRBV18 to TRBJ1-1; the D gene is possibly TRBD1 (5 bases). V lost 3 bases and J lost 6, with 11 bases in between. The CDR3 length is 13 residues. Germline V gene data show CDR1 as KGHSH and CDR2 as LQKENI. CDR3 residues: CASSPSRGAEAFF. The CDR3 nucleotides read TGTGCCAGCTCACCTTCAAGGGGCGCTGAAGCTTTCTTT. The entire variable domain, with the rest obtained from reference TRBV18 and TRBJ1-1, is as follows: NAGVMQNPRHLVRRRGQEARLRCSPMKGHSHVYWYRQLPEEGLKFMVYLQKENIIDESGMPKERFSAEFPKEGPSILRIQQVVRGDSAAYFCASSPSRGAEAFFGQGTRLTVV.

The chain couples TRBV2 to TRBJ2-1; 16 nucleotides line up with TRBD2. This CDR3 has 17 residues. The germline gives CDR1 SNHLY, CDR2 FYNNEI. V dropped 3 bases and J dropped 9; count of bases not matched to a gene: 8. CDR3 nucleotides: TGTGCCAGCAGTGACCCTGGGACTAGCGGGAGGGCCTCTGAGCAGTTCTTC. This codes for CASSDPGTSGRASEQFF.

As DNA, the CDR3 is TGTGCCAGTAGTATAGATGGAGGGGGAAGTAATGGCTACACCTTC. Protein sequence: CASSIDGGGSNGYTF. J is TRBJ1-2 and V is TRBV19; D might be TRBD1 (6 bases). Deletions cut 0 bases from V and 6 bases from J, with 14 bases between. The germline gives CDR1 LNHDA, CDR2 SQIVND (reference sequence). This CDR3 contains 15 residues.

The CDR3 DNA is TGTGCCACCAGAGAACAAGAGACCCAGTACTTC. Its protein product is CATREQETQYF. The chain has TRBV28 and TRBJ2-5, with D unclear. Germline V gives CDR1 MDHEN, CDR2 SYDVKM. Trimming left V 10 bases short and J 2 bases short, with 8 bases between. The CDR3 extends over 11 amino acids.

A single count supports this clone. J is TRBJ2-7 and V is TRBV5-1, with D perhaps TRBD2 (5 bases). Per the germline V gene, CDR1 is SGHRS and CDR2 is YFSETQ. The CDR3 length is 15 residues. V gave up 0 bases and J gave up 3 bases, with 13 bases separating them. The CDR3 DNA reads as TGCGCCAGCAGCTTGGCCCCGAGCCGGGACTACGAGCAGTACTTC. This sequence encodes CASSLAPSRDYEQYF.

The chain joins TRBV19 to TRBJ2-7; D call uncertain. Trimming took off 2 bases at V and 0 bases at J, with 5 bases between the two ends. Per the germline V gene, CDR1 is LNHDA and CDR2 is SQIVND (reference sequence). This CDR3 is 13 amino acids long. The chain's CDR3 is CASSIFGSYEQYF. CDR3 nucleotide sequence: TGTGCCAGTAGTATATTTGGCTCCTACGAGCAGTACTTC.

The V gene is TRBV4-3, the J gene TRBJ1-4; no definite D call. This CDR3 region has 15 residues. V lost 0 bases, J lost 3 bases, and 8 bases lay in between. Germline V lookup: CDR1 LGHNA, CDR2 YSLEER. This chain's CDR3 is CASSQDSLPNEKLFF. CDR3 coding DNA: TGCGCCAGCAGCCAAGATAGTTTACCTAATGAAAAACTGTTTTTT.

The J gene is TRBJ2-5, the V gene TRBV11-2; 10 bases are shared with TRBD2. Germline loops: CDR1 SGHAT, CDR2 FQNNGV. V gave up 2 bases and J gave up 5 bases; unmatched junction bases: 11. The CDR3 contains 17 residues. CDR3 nucleotides: TGTGCCAGCAGCTTAAGGAAAATTAGCGGGAGGTGGGAGACCCAGTACTTC. It encodes CASSLRKISGRWETQYF. The full variable domain, with the rest looked up from reference TRBV11-2 and TRBJ2-5, is EAGVAQSPRYKIIEKRQSVAFWCNPISGHATLYWYQQILGQGPKLLIQFQNNGVVDDSQLPKDRFSAERLKGVDSTLKIQPAKLEDSAVYLCASSLRKISGRWETQYFGPGTRLLVL.

This rearrangement joins TRBV2 to TRBJ2-6, with TRBD2 matching over 7 bases. CDR3 length: 15 residues. Germline V gene sequence: CDR1 SNHLY, CDR2 FYNNEI. The V segment lost 2 bases and the J segment 3 bases; nucleotides outside the gene matches: 1. CDR3 loop: CASSEREGGANVLTF. In nucleotides, the CDR3 is TGTGCCAGCAGTGAAAGGGAGGGTGGGGCCAACGTCCTGACTTTC.

This clone appeared a single time. The gene calls are TRBV6-5 and TRBJ2-7; TRBD2 agrees at 10 bases. V was pared by 2 bases and J by 5 bases, with 9 bases of the junction left unmatched. The length of the CDR3 is 16 residues. Per germline, CDR1 MNHEY and CDR2 SVGAGI. The CDR3 sequence is CASSYRGSGRSHEQYF. CDR3 sequence (DNA): TGTGCCAGCAGTTACCGGGGTAGCGGGAGGTCCCACGAGCAGTACTTC.

V gene TRBV5-1 combines with J gene TRBJ2-3; 7 nucleotides agree with TRBD2. J lost 3 bases, V lost 4 bases, and 8 bases had no gene match. The germline V gene has CDR1 SGHRS and CDR2 YFSETQ. The CDR3 runs 15 residues. CDR3 loop: CASSGPREWTDTQYF. The CDR3 region has the DNA TGCGCCAGCAGCGGGCCGCGGGAGTGGACAGATACGCAGTATTTT.

The CDR3 bases are TGTGCCAGCTCACCACCGGGGACGGGCTTTACCTACGAGCAGTACTTC. Its protein product is CASSPPGTGFTYEQYF. The chain is built from TRBV18 and TRBJ2-7; D could derive from TRBD1 or TRBD2 (5 bases each). V lost 0 bases and J lost 2, with 14 bases in between. The CDR3 has 16 residues. CDR1 and CDR2 (germline): KGHSH, LQKENI.

This clone was recorded once. The V and J genes are TRBV7-9 and TRBJ2-5; possibly TRBD1 for D (6 bases). Trimming pared 4 bases from V and 4 bases from J, leaving 13 bases between. The CDR3 has 14 residues. Per the germline V gene, CDR1 is SEHNR and CDR2 is FQNEAQ (reference sequence). The CDR3: CASSSGHHVETQYF. The CDR3 nucleotides are TGTGCCAGCAGCTCGGGACATCATGTAGAGACCCAGTACTTC. Full variable domain (missing parts from reference TRBV7-9 and TRBJ2-5): DTGVSQNPRHKITKRGQNVTFRCDPISEHNRLYWYRQTLGQGPEFLTYFQNEAQLEKSRLLSDRFSAERPKGSFSTLEIQRTEQGDSAMYLCASSSGHHVETQYFGPGTRLLVL.

With regard to this clone: The same CDR3 arises from other DNA sequences in this sample as well. The chain employs TRBV25-1 and TRBJ2-7, with D perhaps matching TRBD1 or TRBD2 (5 bases each). The CDR3 runs 13 residues. With 3 bases removed from V and 4 bases from J, the gap between germline ends came to 10 bases. Germline lookup yields CDR1 MGHDK and CDR2 SYGVNS. CDR3 DNA: TGTGCCAGCAGTGAGGCAGGGACGTACGAGCAGTACTTC. Its translation: CASSEAGTYEQYF.

The chain uses TRBV18 and TRBJ2-3; 11 bases align to TRBD2. Germline lookup yields CDR1 KGHSH and CDR2 LQKENI. Losses at the gene ends were 5 bases for V and 2 bases for J; bases not matched to a gene: 12. The CDR3 has 18 amino acids. For the CDR3, the DNA is TGTGCCAGCTCAGCAATAGGGACTAGCGGAAAACACACAGATACGCAGTATTTT. Translation gives CASSAIGTSGKHTDTQYF.

As regards this clone: Other DNA sequences in the same sample also yield this CDR3. The chain uses TRBV7-2 and TRBJ1-3, with D uncertain. Germline V lookup: CDR1 SGHTA, CDR2 FQGNSA. Trimming took 2 bases from V and 0 from J, leaving 5 bases between them. The CDR3 loop spans 14 amino acids. The CDR3 bases are TGTGCCAGCAGCTTACGGAGCTCTGGAAACACCATATATTTT. Translation: CASSLRSSGNTIYF.

The V call is TRBV6-6, the J call TRBJ2-3; D remains ambiguous. This CDR3 contains 15 residues. Deletions cut 6 bases from V and 4 bases from J, with 17 bases between. CDR1 and CDR2 (germline): MNHNY, SVGAGI (reference sequence). This CDR3 is CASSLDNSLADTQYF. CDR3 nucleotides: TGTGCCAGCAGCCTTGACAATTCACTCGCAGATACGCAGTATTTT.

The chain carries TRBV6-5 and TRBJ2-2, with 10 bases identical to TRBD1. This CDR3 region has 15 residues. The germline CDR1 and CDR2 sequences are MNHEY and SVGAGI. The J segment lost 8 bases and the V segment lost 4 bases, leaving 7 bases of the junction unmatched. This chain's CDR3 is CASSSSGQGWGELFF. Here the CDR3 DNA reads TGTGCCAGCAGTTCCTCGGGACAGGGGTGGGGGGAGCTGTTTTTT.

The rearrangement uses TRBV2 and TRBJ1-1; 7 positions match TRBD1. This CDR3 has 14 residues. Germline-derived CDR1 and CDR2 are SNHLY and FYNNEI. V trimming: 4 bases; J trimming: 5 bases; junction bases outside the gene matches: 7. This CDR3 is CASSVQGEVTEAFF. For the CDR3, the DNA is TGTGCCAGCAGTGTCCAGGGGGAAGTTACTGAAGCTTTCTTT.

The gene calls are TRBV14 and TRBJ2-1; TRBD2 aligns across 9 bases. The V gene's germline CDR1 is SGHDN and CDR2 FVKESK. This CDR3 region has 15 residues. V was pared by 5 bases and J by 4 bases, with 6 bases of the junction left unmatched. CDR3 nucleotide sequence: TGTGCCAGCAGCTCACTAGCGGGTCCTTACAATGAGCAGTTCTTC. Protein sequence: CASSSLAGPYNEQFF.

The chain joins TRBV6-5 to TRBJ2-5; tentatively, D is TRBD2 (5 bases). The germline CDR1 and CDR2 sequences are MNHEY and SVGAGI. Trimming shortened V by 2 bases and J by 7 bases, and 11 bases separated the two germline ends. CDR3 size: 13 residues. CDR3 amino acids: CASSYRQAGTQYF. The CDR3 region has the DNA TGTGCCAGCAGTTACCGGCAGGCGGGGACCCAGTACTTC.

The genes are TRBV18 and TRBJ1-2, with D perhaps matching TRBD1 (5 bases). The V gene's germline CDR1 is KGHSH and CDR2 LQKENI. Deletions cut 3 bases from V and 7 bases from J, with 21 bases between. The length of the CDR3 is 16 residues. The CDR3 loop is CASSPPGGGREAGYTF. CDR3 coding DNA: TGTGCCAGCTCACCTCCTGGTGGGGGAAGAGAGGCTGGCTACACCTTC.

V and J are TRBV5-6 and TRBJ1-2; D possibly corresponds to TRBD1 (5 bases). V lost 2 bases and J lost 8, with 16 bases in between. The CDR3 totals 14 residues. CDR1 and CDR2 (germline): SGHDT, YYEEEE. DNA for the CDR3: TGTGCCAGCAGCTTAGGCAGGGTGGCGGTAGGCTACACCTTC. Translating it yields CASSLGRVAVGYTF.

CDR3 sequence: CAMDQGASGNTIYF. The CDR3 DNA reads as TGTGCGATGGACCAGGGGGCTTCTGGAAACACCATATATTTT. V is TRBV2 and J is TRBJ1-3; 8 positions match TRBD1. This CDR3 has 14 amino acids. CDR1 and CDR2 from the germline V gene are SNHLY and FYNNEI.

This chain connects TRBV4-1 to TRBJ2-7; 11 bases match TRBD2. This CDR3 is built from 15 residues. Trimming took 1 base from V and 3 from J; bases not matched to a gene: 2. Germline CDR1 is MGHRA and CDR2 is YSYEKL. CDR3 region: CASSQVGTSGYEQYF. CDR3 nucleotide sequence: TGCGCCAGCAGCCAAGTAGGGACTAGCGGCTACGAGCAGTACTTC.

This chain joins TRBV5-1 and TRBJ2-2; D not certain. From germline, CDR1 is SGHRS and CDR2 YFSETQ. The CDR3 has 15 amino acids. V was shortened by 4 bases and J by 0 bases, with 10 bases between the two germline ends. CDR3 region: CASSLQVTNTGELFF. The CDR3, as DNA: TGCGCCAGCAGCCTTCAGGTTACGAACACCGGGGAGCTGTTTTTT.

The chain combines TRBV11-3 with TRBJ1-4, with D hard to call. V lost 8 bases and J 6 bases, leaving 19 bases between the germline ends. The CDR3 extends over 15 amino acids. Looked up from germline, CDR1 is SGHNT and CDR2 is YENEEA. The CDR3 region has the DNA TGTGCCAGCCTCTGTTGGTGGTCTTTGGATGAAAAACTGTTTTTT. Translating it yields CASLCWWSLDEKLFF.

The chain recombines TRBV10-2 with TRBJ2-2; no clear D. Deletions cut 9 bases from V and 3 bases from J, with 11 bases between. The CDR3 sequence is 13 residues long. Germline V gene data show CDR1 as WSHSY and CDR2 as SAAADI. The CDR3 spells CASRATHTGELFF. The CDR3 nucleotides are TGCGCCAGTAGGGCCACCCACACCGGGGAGCTGTTTTTT.

The gene calls are TRBV15 and TRBJ1-3; 8 bases align to TRBD1. The germline V gene encodes CDR1 LNHNV and CDR2 YYDKDF (reference sequence). After removal of 3 bases from V and 1 base from J, the junction contained 2 bases not matched to a gene. The CDR3 loop spans 15 amino acids. CDR3: CATSRQGASGNTIYF. The CDR3 DNA follows: TGTGCCACCAGCAGGCAGGGGGCATCTGGAAACACCATATATTTT.

CDR3 protein: CASSQNPLGVEKLFF. For the CDR3, the DNA is TGCGCCAGCAGCCAGAATCCCTTGGGGGTTGAAAAACTGTTTTTT. The chain is built from TRBV4-1 and TRBJ1-4, with TRBD1 as a possible D gene (5 bases). Trimming shortened V by 3 bases and J by 7 bases, and 15 bases separated the two germline ends. The CDR3 is made up of 15 amino acids. CDR1 MGHRA and CDR2 YSYEKL come from the germline V gene.

The rearrangement joins TRBV7-2 to TRBJ2-1; D is perhaps TRBD1 (5 bases). The V gene lost 5 bases and the J gene lost 6 bases, with 14 bases spanning the gap. This CDR3 is built from 14 residues. Germline V gene lookup returns CDR1 SGHTA and CDR2 FQGNSA. CDR3 residues: CASSPMTETNEQFF. The CDR3 bases are TGTGCCAGCAGCCCCATGACAGAGACCAATGAGCAGTTCTTC.

The chain links TRBV12-5 to TRBJ2-3, with 7 bases lining up with TRBD1. Germline lookup yields CDR1 LGHNT and CDR2 FRNRAP. J gave up 2 bases and V 5 bases, and 10 bases lay outside the gene matches. This CDR3 is built from 16 residues. CDR3 in amino acids: CASGPGTATSTDTQYF. CDR3 coding DNA: TGTGCTAGTGGTCCGGGGACAGCCACCTCCACAGATACGCAGTATTTT. Drawing the rest from reference TRBV12-5 and TRBJ2-3, the complete variable domain is DARVTQTPRHKVTEMGQEVTMRCQPILGHNTVFWYRQTMMQGLELLAYFRNRAPLDDSGMPKDRFSAEMPDATLATLKIQPSEPRDSAVYFCASGPGTATSTDTQYFGPGTRLTVL.